This is a list of T cell receptor beta chains from one sample in a study of blood T cell repertoires in COVID-19. Profiling relied on immunoSEQ multiplex PCR, and the TCRdb table lists in-frame clones only, not all of them. Among roughly 200,000 clones listed, roughly 90% were seen once. Sequencing input: peripheral blood. The receptors come from a man aged 35-49 years with acute or convalescent COVID-19. The CDR3 runs from the conserved cysteine through the conserved F or W. D genes are given only for firm matches. Size is stated for part of the rows, as once, few or many counts, or as a class when the clone is expanded.

NA	TRBJ2-7	TRBV19	NA	TGTGCCAGTAGTACCTCCCCCGCCTACGAGCAGTACTTC	CASSTSPAYEQYF
NA	TRBJ1-5	TRBV6-4	NA	TGTGCCAGCAGTGTGCCCGTGGCGGTGAGCAATCAGCCCCAGCATTTT	CASSVPVAVSNQPQHF
TRBD2	TRBJ2-3	TRBV18	NA	TGTGCCAGCTCACCATGGACTAGCGGGGGCAAAAACACAGATACGCAGTATTTT	CASSPWTSGGKNTDTQYF
TRBD1	TRBJ2-1	TRBV11-3	NA	TGTGCCAGCAGCTCTGGAGGGACAGGGGGCTTTGATGAGCAGTTCTTC	CASSSGGTGGFDEQFF
NA	TRBJ2-7	TRBV10-3	NA	TGTGCCATCGGGGACACCGCCAGCTCCTACGAGCAGTACTTC	CAIGDTASSYEQYF
NA	TRBJ1-2	TRBV5-1	NA	TGCGCCAGCAGCTTGGGAGCCCGCCCGGGCTACACCTTC	CASSLGARPGYTF
TRBD1	TRBJ1-1	TRBV5-1	NA	TGCGCCAGCAGCCGAGGGGGACAGCTCATGAACACTGAAGCTTTCTTT	CASSRGGQLMNTEAFF
TRBD2	TRBJ2-1	TRBV5-1	NA	TGCGCCAGCAGCTTGACTAGCGGGGGGGCCCAGTCCTACAATGAGCAGTTCTTC	CASSLTSGGAQSYNEQFF
NA	TRBJ1-1	TRBV5-1	NA	TGCGCCAGCAGCCCCACGGAGACAGTGAACACTGAAGCTTTCTTT	CASSPTETVNTEAFF
NA	TRBJ1-5	TRBV7-9	NA	TGTGCCAGCAGCTTGGGGGGTGAGAATCAGCCCCAGCATTTT	CASSLGGENQPQHF
NA	TRBJ2-2	TRBV24-1	once	TGTGCCACCAGTGGCCTAACCGGGGAGCTGTTTTTT	CATSGLTGELFF
NA	TRBJ1-1	TRBV30	NA	TGTGCCTGGAGTTCCAGGGCCTCGAACACTGAAGCTTTCTTT	CAWSSRASNTEAFF
NA	TRBJ1-2	TRBV6-6	NA	TGTGCCAGCAGTTCCACCGAACAGGGAATCTATGGCTACACCTTC	CASSSTEQGIYGYTF
NA	TRBJ2-7	TRBV10-3	NA	TGTGCCATCAGTGCGACAGGTGGATCCTACGAGCAGTACTTC	CAISATGGSYEQYF
NA	TRBJ1-1	TRBV27	NA	TGTGCCAGCAGTTTTGGCATCGGGAGAATGTCCACTGAAGCTTTCTTT	CASSFGIGRMSTEAFF
TRBD1	TRBJ1-5	TRBV6-5	NA	TGTGCCACCAAACAGGGGGCTCGAAGCAATCAGCCCCAGCATTTT	CATKQGARSNQPQHF
NA	TRBJ1-2	TRBV3-1/TRBV3-2	few	TGTGCCAGCAGCCCCCTCGGTGTCTCTGACTATGGCTACACCTTC	CASSPLGVSDYGYTF
TRBD1	TRBJ2-5	TRBV5-1	NA	TGCGCCAGCAGCTTACAGGGGCCCCAAGAGACCCAGTACTTC	CASSLQGPQETQYF
NA	TRBJ1-4	TRBV7-8	NA	TGTGCCAGCAGCCCGAAGCGAAAGACTGCAACTAATGAAAAACTGTTTTTT	CASSPKRKTATNEKLFF
NA	TRBJ1-1	TRBV5-1	NA	TGCGCCAGCAGCTTGGACAGGGTGAACACTGAAGCTTTCTTT	CASSLDRVNTEAFF
NA	TRBJ1-3	TRBV28	NA	TGTGCCAGCAGGTCTTATGGAAACACCATATATTTT	CASRSYGNTIYF
NA	TRBJ1-5	TRBV30	NA	TGTGCCTGGAGTGTATTAGCCCAAGTCGGTCAGCCCCAGCATTTT	CAWSVLAQVGQPQHF
NA	TRBJ1-2	TRBV10-3	once	TGTGCCATCCGACAGACAGACAACTATGGCTACACCTTC	CAIRQTDNYGYTF
TRBD2	TRBJ2-1	TRBV5-1	NA	TGCGCCAGCAGCTCCTCAAGGACTAGCGGGAACAATGAGCAGTTCTTC	CASSSSRTSGNNEQFF
TRBD1	TRBJ1-3	TRBV30	NA	TGTGCCTGGAGTGTACGACAGGGCGAGGGAAACACCATATATTTT	CAWSVRQGEGNTIYF
NA	TRBJ1-1	TRBV19	NA	TGTGCCAGTAGTGTTAGACAGTTCATGAACACTGAAGCTTTCTTT	CASSVRQFMNTEAFF
NA	TRBJ2-2	TRBV12-3/TRBV12-4	NA	TGTGCCAGCAGGGAGGCTAGCCAAGGGGAGCTGTTTTTT	CASREASQGELFF
TRBD1	TRBJ1-1	TRBV7-9	NA	TGTGCCAGCAGCTTAGCTGGACAGGGTGAAGCTTTCTTT	CASSLAGQGEAFF